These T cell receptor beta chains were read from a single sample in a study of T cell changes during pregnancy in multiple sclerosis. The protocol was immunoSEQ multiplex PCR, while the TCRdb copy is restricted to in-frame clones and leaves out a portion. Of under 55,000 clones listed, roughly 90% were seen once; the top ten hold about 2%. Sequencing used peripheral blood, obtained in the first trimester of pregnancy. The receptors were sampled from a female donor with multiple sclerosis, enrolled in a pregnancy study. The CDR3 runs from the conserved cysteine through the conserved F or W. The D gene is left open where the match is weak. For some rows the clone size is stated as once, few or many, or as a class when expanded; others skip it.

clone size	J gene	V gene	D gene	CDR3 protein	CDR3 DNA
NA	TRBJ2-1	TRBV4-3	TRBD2	CASSQVLAGAEQFF	TGCGCCAGCAGCCAAGTTCTAGCGGGGGCCGAGCAGTTCTTC
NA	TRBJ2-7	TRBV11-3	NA	CASSLNQGGEQYF	TGTGCCAGCAGCCTCAATCAGGGCGGAGAGCAGTACTTC
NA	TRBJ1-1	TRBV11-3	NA	CASSLVQIEAFF	TGTGCCAGCAGCTTAGTCCAGATTGAAGCTTTCTTT
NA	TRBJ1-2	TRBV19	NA	CASSPPGIGILIGGYTF	TGTGCCAGTAGCCCTCCGGGAATAGGGATCTTAATAGGTGGCTACACCTTC
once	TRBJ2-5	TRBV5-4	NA	CASSLTLTGEETQYF	TGTGCCAGCAGCTTAACATTGACAGGCGAAGAGACCCAGTACTTC
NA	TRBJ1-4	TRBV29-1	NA	CSVGWGGDEKLFF	TGCAGCGTTGGGTGGGGGGGGGATGAAAAACTGTTTTTT
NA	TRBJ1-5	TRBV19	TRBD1	CASSIIGTGNQPQHF	TGTGCCAGTAGTATAATCGGGACAGGGAATCAGCCCCAGCATTTT
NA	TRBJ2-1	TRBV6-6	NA	CASSYPIGADPEQFF	TGTGCCAGCAGTTACCCGATTGGGGCGGACCCTGAGCAGTTCTTC
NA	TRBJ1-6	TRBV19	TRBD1	CATRDRVPSPLHF	TGTGCCACTCGGGACAGGGTTCCTTCACCCCTCCACTTT
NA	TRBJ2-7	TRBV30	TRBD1	CAWNHGTGHAEQYF	TGTGCCTGGAACCACGGGACAGGGCATGCCGAGCAGTACTTC